The clone carrying this T cell receptor (beta chain) was observed a few times. Its antigen is currently unknown. In the same sample, other DNA sequences code for this CDR3. This entry comes from a study of shared clonotypes between healthy human individuals. Study results and limitations: The study found 4.5% to 5% of naive CD4 clonotypes shared across several donors.

Produced via immunoSEQ multiplex PCR; TCRdb's table is partial and in-frame only. The sample has 2 million to 3 million clones, roughly 92% seen once. This CDR3 comprises 16 residues. CDR1 and CDR2 (germline): SGHRS, YFSETQ. Losses at the gene ends were 0 bases for V and 1 base for J; bases not matched to a gene: 2. CD45RA-negative memory and CD45RA+ naive subsets were split from the CD4+ cells. What was sequenced was naive CD4+ T cells sorted from blood. Subset described: CD45RA+ positively selected. The chain joins TRBV5-1 to TRBJ2-3; 10 bases fit TRBD2. This clonotype was sampled from a man between 18 and 35 years old in good health. CDR3 in amino acids: CASSLVLAGGTDTQYF. The DNA of the CDR3 is TGCGCCAGCAGCTTGGTTCTAGCGGGGGGCACAGATACGCAGTATTTT.